Below, 15 T cell receptor beta chains from the same sample are listed, as sequenced in a study of cytotoxic CD8 clonotypes in ibrutinib-treated CLL. Generated by immunoSEQ multiplex PCR, the TCRdb table keeps only in-frame clones and is missing some. The sample records about 80,000 clones, around 75% being singletons. The sequenced sample was PBMCs, obtained after 12 months of ibrutinib treatment. These receptors were taken from a human donor with chronic lymphocytic leukemia.

This chain joins TRBV5-6 and TRBJ2-1; weak D call: TRBD1 (6 bases). The CDR3 runs 13 residues. The V end was cut by 4 bases, the J end by 6 bases, with 11 bases between. Per the germline V gene, CDR1 is SGHDT and CDR2 is YYEEEE. CDR3 loop: CASSGGRGNEQFF. The CDR3 DNA sequence: TGTGCCAGCAGCGGGGGCAGGGGCAATGAGCAGTTCTTC.

This rearrangement joins TRBV7-2 to TRBJ2-2; 8 bases fit TRBD2. After removal of 7 bases from V and 5 bases from J, the junction contained 12 bases not matched to a gene. Germline V CDR1 and CDR2: SGHTA, FQGNSA. This CDR3 is 16 amino acids long. The CDR3 here is CASTPGTSGFTGELFF. In nucleotides, the CDR3 is TGTGCCAGCACCCCAGGGACTAGTGGGTTTACCGGGGAGCTGTTTTTT.

This clone showed up just once. The rearrangement links TRBV6-6 to TRBJ1-2, with no clear D. The CDR3 extends over 12 amino acids. CDR1 MNHNY and CDR2 SVGAGI come from the germline V gene (reference sequence). V lost 4 bases, J lost 7 bases, and 10 bases lay in between. CDR3 sequence reads: CASSSHDRGYTF. The CDR3 bases are TGTGCCAGCAGTTCTCACGACCGTGGCTACACCTTC.

The chain joins TRBV28 to TRBJ1-2; D remains ambiguous. V lost 4 bases, J lost 2 bases, and 5 bases lay in between. This CDR3 region has 12 residues. Germline assignment: CDR1 MDHEN and CDR2 SYDVKM. This CDR3 is CASSSTNYGYTF. Written as DNA, the CDR3 is TGTGCCAGCAGTTCCACCAACTATGGCTACACCTTC.

The chain joins TRBV5-4 to TRBJ2-5; D gene uncertain. The germline V gene encodes CDR1 SGHNT and CDR2 YYREEE (reference sequence). CDR3 length: 13 residues. The ends were cut back, 6 bases at V and 2 bases at J, with 11 bases in the middle. CDR3 amino acids: CASTPPDQETQYF. CDR3 coding DNA: TGTGCCAGCACCCCCCCGGATCAAGAGACCCAGTACTTC.

The chain carries TRBV18 and TRBJ2-1; TRBD1 agrees at 10 bases. The germline V gene has CDR1 KGHSH and CDR2 LQKENI. The CDR3 spans 15 residues. V trimming: 6 bases; J trimming: 7 bases; junction bases outside the gene matches: 9. The CDR3 is CASSLDRGLVNEQFF. In DNA form, the CDR3 reads TGTGCCAGCTCCCTAGACAGGGGGCTGGTTAATGAGCAGTTCTTC.

The rearrangement joins TRBV6-6 to TRBJ1-3; D might be TRBD1 (5 bases). Germline V gives CDR1 MNHNY, CDR2 SVGAGI (reference sequence). Between the trimmed V and J ends, which lost 7 bases and 0 bases, there was a span of 10 bases. The CDR3 runs to 14 residues. The CDR3 DNA sequence: TGTGCCAGCAAAAAACAGGCCTCTGGAAACACCATATATTTT. Translation gives CASKKQASGNTIYF.

This clone was seen a single time. This chain uses TRBV6-5 with TRBJ2-7; D tentatively reads TRBD1 or TRBD2 (6 bases each). CDR1 is MNHEY, CDR2 SVGAGI, per germline. The CDR3 spans 15 residues. Trimming removed 0 bases from V and 4 bases from J, with 13 bases in between. CDR3 in amino acids: CASSYSGGQGYEQYF. The CDR3 DNA follows: TGTGCCAGCAGTTACTCCGGGGGACAAGGATACGAGCAGTACTTC.

The J gene is TRBJ1-5, the V gene TRBV28, with a weak D call TRBD1 (5 bases). V dropped 5 bases and J dropped 7 bases, with 21 bases sitting between them. The CDR3 spans 16 residues. Germline CDR1 MDHEN, CDR2 SYDVKM. The chain's CDR3 is CASSPPGTAYRQPQHF. Written as DNA, the CDR3 is TGTGCCAGCAGTCCCCCCGGGACCGCGTACAGGCAGCCCCAGCATTTT.

The chain uses TRBV5-3 and TRBJ2-3; 10 positions match TRBD2. TRBV5-3 is placed among ORFs of uncertain function. CDR3 length: 16 amino acids. The junction had 4 bases not matched to a gene; V was cut back by 2 bases and J by 1 base. This CDR3 reads CARSLTSGIGTDTQYF. CDR3 DNA: TGTGCCAGAAGCTTAACTAGCGGGATTGGCACAGATACGCAGTATTTT.

The genes are TRBV27 and TRBJ1-5; the D gene is possibly TRBD1 (6 bases). Trimming took off 4 bases at V and 8 bases at J, with 12 bases between the two ends. This CDR3 comprises 13 residues. In germline, CDR1 is MNHEY, CDR2 SMNVEV (reference sequence). The CDR3 protein is CASSWARGEPQHF. In DNA, the CDR3 is TGTGCCAGCAGTTGGGCCAGGGGCGAGCCCCAGCATTTT.

This chain links TRBV7-7 with TRBJ2-1; 9 bases agree with TRBD2. Germline CDR1 and CDR2: SSHAT and FNYEAQ (reference sequence). The CDR3 spans 15 residues. The J segment lost 4 bases and the V segment lost 5 bases, leaving 6 bases of the junction unmatched. CDR3 sequence: CASSPLAGSYNEQFF. Written as DNA, the CDR3 is TGTGCCAGCAGCCCGCTAGCGGGATCATACAATGAGCAGTTCTTC.

The genes are TRBV28 and TRBJ1-1; no firm D call. CDR1 is MDHEN and CDR2 is SYDVKM in the germline V gene. The CDR3 loop spans 15 amino acids. Trimming pared 8 bases from V and 1 base from J, leaving 17 bases between. This CDR3 is CASPTRTGENTEAFF. DNA for the CDR3: TGTGCCAGCCCCACACGAACCGGGGAGAACACTGAAGCTTTCTTT.

The chain's CDR3 is CASSATGGSYEQYF. The CDR3 bases are TGTGCCAGCTCAGCAACAGGGGGGTCCTACGAGCAGTACTTC. This chain joins TRBV18 and TRBJ2-7; TRBD1 matches at 8 bases. This CDR3 has 14 amino acids. Germline CDR1 KGHSH, CDR2 LQKENI. The ends lost 5 bases at V and 1 base at J; junction bases unmatched: 4.

This sequence joins TRBV28 and TRBJ1-2, with no clear D. This CDR3 comprises 12 residues. Germline V gene lookup returns CDR1 MDHEN and CDR2 SYDVKM. Deletions cut 5 bases from V and 3 bases from J, with 7 bases between. The CDR3 DNA sequence: TGTGCCAGCAGTCCTTGGGACTATGGCTACACCTTC. Protein sequence: CASSPWDYGYTF.